Following are 22 T cell receptor beta chains from one sample sequenced in a study of T cells after yellow fever vaccination. One entry per CDR3 protein, called by TCRdb with MiXCR from the 5' RACE reads. The table includes 500,000 to 700,000 distinct CDR3 sequences, about 19% detected once. The sample was PBMCs, taken 15 days after the yellow fever booster vaccination. These receptor sequences come from a man aged 25-40 years who received the YFV17D yellow fever vaccine.

This clonotype was counted a single time. V gene TRBV12-3 or TRBV12-4 combines with J gene TRBJ2-7; maybe TRBD1 (6 bases). Trimming shortened V by 4 bases and J by 4 bases, and 17 bases separated the two germline ends. This CDR3 contains 15 residues. The CDR3 sequence: CASSSQPGQIYEQYF. CDR3 nucleotide sequence: TGTGCCAGCAGTTCGCAGCCGGGACAAATTTACGAGCAGTACTTC.

This clonotype was picked up a small number of times. This sequence joins TRBV5-1 and TRBJ2-2; 8 bases are a match to TRBD2. The J segment lost 4 bases and the V segment lost 1 base, leaving 6 bases of the junction unmatched. Germline V gene sequence: CDR1 SGHRS, CDR2 YFSETQ. The CDR3 totals 16 residues. The CDR3 region has the DNA TGCGCCAGCAGCTTGCAAGCGGGAGCGGGCACCGGGGAGCTGTTTTTT. This sequence encodes CASSLQAGAGTGELFF.

This clonotype was seen more than once but under ten times. The chain carries TRBV12-3 or TRBV12-4 and TRBJ2-3, with 9 nucleotides matching TRBD2. After removal of 5 bases from V and 3 bases from J, the junction contained 6 bases not matched to a gene. CDR3 length: 15 residues. CDR3 sequence (DNA): TGTGCCAGCAGTCGTAGCGGGAGTACGACAGATACGCAGTATTTT. This encodes CASSRSGSTTDTQYF.

The V and J genes are TRBV30 and TRBJ1-5; 7 bases are shared with TRBD1. The CDR3 length is 13 residues. V shed 5 bases and J 0 bases; nucleotides not matched to a gene: 1. In germline, CDR1 is GTSNPN, CDR2 SVGIG (reference sequence). In DNA form, the CDR3 reads TGTGCCTGGGACAGGGCTAGCAATCAGCCCCAGCATTTT. This translates into CAWDRASNQPQHF. Looking up the rest from reference TRBV30 and TRBJ1-5 gives the full variable domain: SQTIHQWPATLVQPVGSPLSLECTVEGTSNPNLYWYRQAAGRGLQLLFYSVGIGQISSEVPQNLSASRPQDRQFILSSKKLLLSDSGFYLCAWDRASNQPQHFGDGTRLSIL.

In its sample, this clonotype was seen a few times. V usage is TRBV10-3 and J usage is TRBJ1-5, with 8 positions matching TRBD1. This CDR3 is 13 amino acids long. The germline CDR1 and CDR2 sequences are ENHRY and SYGVKD. V trimming: 10 bases; J trimming: 4 bases; junction bases outside the gene matches: 6. The CDR3 sequence is CATRQGINQPQHF. DNA for the CDR3: TGTGCCACGCGACAGGGGATAAATCAGCCCCAGCATTTT.

This chain links TRBV20-1 with TRBJ1-2; TRBD1 is a possible D gene (5 bases). Germline V CDR1 and CDR2: DFQATT, SNEGSKA (reference sequence). CDR3 length: 12 amino acids. V dropped 6 bases and J dropped 7 bases, with 15 bases sitting between them. The CDR3 loop reads CSARIRDSGYTF. The DNA for the CDR3 is TGCAGTGCCAGAATCCGGGACTCTGGCTACACCTTC.

This clonotype occurred many times. This sequence joins TRBV29-1 and TRBJ1-1; TRBD1 matches at 8 bases. CDR3 length: 13 amino acids. Germline assignment: CDR1 SQVTM and CDR2 ANQGSEA. Trimming removed 5 bases from V and 5 bases from J; junction bases left unmatched: 7. The CDR3: CSVIGQGRTEAFF. In DNA form, the CDR3 reads TGCAGCGTTATAGGACAGGGAAGGACTGAAGCTTTCTTT.

V usage is TRBV28 and J usage is TRBJ2-3; D is perhaps TRBD2 (6 bases). V gave up 8 bases and J gave up 3 bases, with 12 bases separating them. This CDR3 contains 13 residues. CDR1 MDHEN and CDR2 SYDVKM come from the germline V gene. The CDR3 region is CASVPGGTDTQYF. The CDR3, as DNA: TGTGCCAGCGTGCCCGGGGGTACAGATACGCAGTATTTT.

In its sample, this clonotype was seen a few times. This rearrangement joins TRBV11-2 to TRBJ2-1; 12 bases line up with TRBD2. V was pared by 5 bases and J by 8 bases, with 16 bases of the junction left unmatched. This CDR3 comprises 18 residues. The germline V gene has CDR1 SGHAT and CDR2 FQNNGV. The chain's CDR3 is CASSTIGHLAGGSDEQFF. The CDR3 DNA reads as TGTGCCAGCAGCACTATAGGACACCTAGCGGGAGGGTCGGATGAGCAGTTCTTC.

The sample holds many counts of this clonotype. The chain uses TRBV5-1 and TRBJ2-3, with D perhaps matching TRBD2 (7 bases). This CDR3 region has 15 residues. CDR1 is SGHRS and CDR2 is YFSETQ in the germline V gene. V was pared by 0 bases and J by 5 bases, with 13 bases between. The CDR3 bases are TGCGCCAGCAGCTTGGCCGGGGGGCGACAAGATACGCAGTATTTT. Amino acids: CASSLAGGRQDTQYF.

Ten or more counts support this clonotype. The V call is TRBV29-1, the J call TRBJ2-3; 13 bases are a match to TRBD2. Trimming removed 5 bases from V and 1 base from J; junction bases left unmatched: 3. Looked up from germline, CDR1 is SQVTM and CDR2 is ANQGSEA. The CDR3 has 15 residues. CDR3 sequence reads: CSVSGTSGGTDTQYF. CDR3 nucleotide sequence: TGCAGCGTTTCGGGGACTAGCGGGGGCACAGATACGCAGTATTTT.

The J gene is TRBJ2-1, the V gene TRBV2; a possible D gene is TRBD2 (6 bases). The CDR3 length is 15 residues. CDR1 is SNHLY, CDR2 FYNNEI, per germline. The V end was cut by 5 bases, the J end by 2 bases, with 13 bases between. The CDR3: CASSPMGGPYNEQFF. CDR3 sequence (DNA): TGTGCCAGCAGTCCAATGGGGGGACCCTACAATGAGCAGTTCTTC. Using reference TRBV2 and TRBJ2-1 for the parts outside the CDR3, the full variable domain is EPEVTQTPSHQVTQMGQEVILRCVPISNHLYFYWYRQILGQKVEFLVSFYNNEISEKSEIFDDQFSVERPDGSNFTLKIRSTKLEDSAMYFCASSPMGGPYNEQFFGPGTRLTVL.

V gene TRBV27 combines with J gene TRBJ2-6; no reliable D call. Between the trimmed V and J ends, which lost 2 bases and 0 bases, there was a span of 5 bases. The CDR3 sequence is 15 residues long. The germline CDR1 and CDR2 sequences are MNHEY and SMNVEV (reference sequence). CDR3 coding DNA: TGTGCCAGCAGTTTAAGAGACTCTGGGGCCAACGTCCTGACTTTC. Protein: CASSLRDSGANVLTF.

This clonotype was found a few times. The chain employs TRBV6-5 and TRBJ2-6; D is unclear. The V gene's germline CDR1 is MNHEY and CDR2 SVGAGI. The CDR3 runs to 15 residues. Between the trimmed V and J ends, which lost 0 bases and 1 base, there was a span of 4 bases. The CDR3 DNA reads TGTGCCAGCAGTTACTCCGAATCTGGGGCCAACGTCCTGACTTTC. It codes for CASSYSESGANVLTF.

This sequence joins TRBV7-9 and TRBJ1-3; a possible D gene is TRBD1 (6 bases). V lost 3 bases to trimming and J lost 0 bases, with 12 bases between them. The germline CDR1 and CDR2 sequences are SEHNR and FQNEAQ (reference sequence). This CDR3 contains 16 residues. The CDR3 protein is CASSFGGPFSGNTIYF. The CDR3 nucleotides are TGTGCCAGCAGCTTCGGGGGCCCCTTCTCTGGAAACACCATATATTTT.

This clonotype has a handful of counts. V is TRBV14 and J is TRBJ2-7, with TRBD1 as a possible D gene (5 bases). Deletions cut 1 base from V and 3 bases from J, with 7 bases between. CDR3 size: 13 residues. Germline V CDR1 and CDR2: SGHDN, FVKESK. The CDR3 region has the DNA TGTGCCAGCAGCCAAGGACAGTTCTACGAGCAGTACTTC. Its translation is CASSQGQFYEQYF.

This chain links TRBV27 with TRBJ2-3; D might be TRBD1 (5 bases). The CDR3 extends over 14 amino acids. V was cut by 8 bases and J by 0 bases, with 12 bases left in between. In germline, CDR1 is MNHEY, CDR2 SMNVEV (reference sequence). The CDR3 nucleotides are TGTGCCAGCGGGGCAAGCGCCAGCACAGATACGCAGTATTTT. It yields the protein CASGASASTDTQYF.

The chain combines TRBV7-3 with TRBJ2-2; perhaps TRBD2 as D (6 bases). The CDR3 is made up of 14 amino acids. Trimming shortened V by 3 bases and J by 6 bases, and 11 bases separated the two germline ends. Per the germline V gene, CDR1 is SGHTA and CDR2 is FQGTGA. The CDR3 is CASSLPGESGELFF. DNA of the CDR3: TGTGCCAGCAGCTTGCCGGGAGAGTCCGGGGAGCTGTTTTTT.

This chain uses TRBV4-2 with TRBJ2-6; D is unresolved. CDR1 and CDR2 from the germline V gene are LGHNA and YNFKEQ. V was shortened by 4 bases and J by 4 bases, with 20 bases between the two germline ends. The CDR3 has 18 residues. CDR3 loop: CASSPRIRTLSGANVLTF. In nucleotides, the CDR3 is TGTGCCAGCAGCCCAAGGATCAGGACCCTGTCAGGGGCCAACGTCCTGACTTTC.

The V and J genes are TRBV20-1 and TRBJ2-7; TRBD1 matches at 7 bases. V dropped 4 bases and J dropped 4; count of bases not matched to a gene: 10. Looked up from germline, CDR1 is DFQATT and CDR2 is SNEGSKA (reference sequence). This CDR3 spans 14 amino acids. The CDR3 sequence: CSATRRDSFYEQYF. The DNA of the CDR3 is TGCAGTGCTACTCGCCGGGACAGCTTTTACGAGCAGTACTTC.

V is TRBV12-3 or TRBV12-4 and J is TRBJ2-7; 8 positions match TRBD1. CDR3 size: 14 residues. Trimming at V came to 4 bases and at J to 5 bases, leaving 7 bases not matched to a gene. This CDR3 is CASSSQDRDHEQYF. CDR3 coding DNA: TGTGCCAGCAGTTCCCAGGACAGGGATCACGAGCAGTACTTC.

The chain has TRBV5-1 and TRBJ2-1; TRBD1 might be the D (6 bases). V lost 4 bases to trimming and J lost 3 bases, with 14 bases between them. CDR3 length equals 15 residues. Germline V gene sequence: CDR1 SGHRS, CDR2 YFSETQ. The CDR3 loop is CASSDTDSRYNEQFF. CDR3 nucleotide sequence: TGCGCCAGCAGCGATACGGACAGCCGCTACAATGAGCAGTTCTTC.